The 18 T cell receptor beta chains below come from one sample, sequenced in a study of shared clonotypes between healthy human individuals (TCRdb year 2020). The library came from the immunoSEQ multiplex PCR assay. TCRdb obtained this table from immuneACCESS and retained in-frame rearrangements with V and J assigned. These tables miss some clones; where compared with another copy, unresolved V genes account for less than half of the shortfall, and the remainder is unexplained. For this sample there are 2 million to 2.5 million clones; approximately 95% appear just once. The biggest ten clones account for 0.39% of the sample. Sequencing input: naive CD4+ T cells from PBMCs. This specimen's cell subset or site label, interpreted: CD45RA+ positively selected. These receptors were obtained from a young man in good health. Some clones in this sample may be carry-over from other donors' samples.

V gene TRBV29-1 combines with J gene TRBJ2-7, with 15 bases fitting TRBD2. V shed 3 bases, J shed 5 bases, and the junction held 8 bases outside the gene matches. The CDR3 consists of 16 residues. Germline V gene sequence: CDR1 SQVTM, CDR2 ANQGSEA. The CDR3 loop is CSVESWTSGRVDEQYF. The CDR3, as DNA: TGCAGCGTTGAGAGTTGGACTAGCGGGAGGGTCGACGAGCAGTACTTC.

This rearrangement joins TRBV6-6 to TRBJ1-2; unclear D gene. This CDR3 has 15 residues. V lost 3 bases, J lost 5 bases, and 16 bases lay in between. The germline gives CDR1 MNHNY, CDR2 SVGAGI (reference sequence). Here the CDR3 reads CASSYSKGSTYGYTF. For the CDR3, the DNA is TGTGCCAGCAGTTATAGCAAAGGGTCGACGTATGGCTACACCTTC.

The CDR3 nucleotides read TGTGCCAGCAGCGTAGCTTTGGAGGGACACCACTACGAGCAGTACTTC. Its translation is CASSVALEGHHYEQYF. This chain connects TRBV9 to TRBJ2-7; D may correspond to TRBD1 or TRBD2 (6 bases each). V lost 0 bases and J 3 bases, leaving 16 bases between the germline ends. This CDR3 contains 16 residues. CDR1 SGDLS and CDR2 YYNGEE come from the germline V gene.

The chain couples TRBV19 to TRBJ1-1, with D possibly TRBD1 on 5 matching bases. V was trimmed by 5 bases and J by 5 bases, leaving 18 bases between them. The CDR3 extends over 15 amino acids. From germline, CDR1 is LNHDA and CDR2 SQIVND (reference sequence). The CDR3 DNA reads as TGTGCCAGTAGTTCACTCCCTCGGGGGAGTACTGAAGCTTTCTTT. This translates into CASSSLPRGSTEAFF. The whole variable domain, remainder taken from reference TRBV19 and TRBJ1-1, is DGGITQSPKYLFRKEGQNVTLSCEQNLNHDAMYWYRQDPGQGLRLIYYSQIVNDFQKGDIAEGYSVSREKKESFPLTVTSAQKNPTAFYLCASSSLPRGSTEAFFGQGTRLTVV.

The chain is built from TRBV7-6 and TRBJ2-7; 7 bases are a match to TRBD1. The germline CDR1 and CDR2 sequences are SGHVS and FNYEAQ. The V segment lost 2 bases and the J segment 0 bases; nucleotides outside the gene matches: 4. The CDR3 sequence is 15 residues long. The CDR3, as DNA: TGTGCCAGCAGCTTATCGGGACAGCCCTCCTACGAGCAGTACTTC. It is translated as CASSLSGQPSYEQYF. Complete variable domain (other parts from reference TRBV7-6 and TRBJ2-7): GAGVSQSPRYKVTKRGQDVALRCDPISGHVSLYWYRQALGQGPEFLTYFNYEAQQDKSGLPNDRFSAERPEGSISTLTIQRTEQRDSAMYRCASSLSGQPSYEQYFGPGTRLTVT.

A single count supports this clone. V is TRBV6-5 and J is TRBJ1-3; TRBD1 is a possible D gene (5 bases). Germline loops: CDR1 MNHEY, CDR2 SVGAGI. The CDR3 is made up of 15 amino acids. Between the trimmed V and J ends, which lost 10 bases and 0 bases, there was a span of 16 bases. The CDR3 sequence is CATSGLSFSGNTIYF. The DNA of the CDR3 is TGTGCCACCTCAGGGCTTAGTTTCTCTGGAAACACCATATATTTT.

This chain connects TRBV4-3 to TRBJ2-2; no firm D call. Germline V gene data show CDR1 as LGHNA and CDR2 as YSLEER. V was shortened by 1 base and J by 1 base, with 10 bases between the two germline ends. This CDR3 has 16 amino acids. DNA for the CDR3: TGCGCCAGCAGCCAAGTAACAGCTCGGAACACCGGGGAGCTGTTTTTT. It encodes CASSQVTARNTGELFF.

V and J are TRBV11-3 and TRBJ2-3; weak D call: TRBD2 (6 bases). CDR3 length: 17 residues. Germline V gene sequence: CDR1 SGHNT, CDR2 YENEEA. V lost 5 bases to trimming and J lost 2 bases, with 20 bases between them. The DNA of the CDR3 is TGTGCCAGCAGCCCATACCTTGGACGGGAGCCCACAGATACGCAGTATTTT. The encoded protein is CASSPYLGREPTDTQYF. Variable domain in full (rest from reference TRBV11-3 and TRBJ2-3): EAGVVQSPRYKIIEKKQPVAFWCNPISGHNTLYWYLQNLGQGPELLIRYENEEAVDDSQLPKDRFSAERLKGVDSTLKIQPAELGDSAVYLCASSPYLGREPTDTQYFGPGTRLTVL.

On this clone itself: Other DNA sequences of this sample code for an identical CDR3. The rearrangement uses TRBV19 and TRBJ2-7; no reliable D call. Trimming pared 1 base from V and 2 bases from J, leaving 9 bases between. The CDR3 length is 14 residues. Per germline, CDR1 LNHDA and CDR2 SQIVND (reference sequence). CDR3 protein: CASSIGGGTYEQYF. The CDR3 DNA reads as TGTGCCAGTAGTATAGGCGGCGGAACCTACGAGCAGTACTTC.

The V gene is TRBV5-4, the J gene TRBJ2-1; D unclear. From germline, CDR1 is SGHNT and CDR2 YYREEE (reference sequence). This CDR3 has 12 residues. V dropped 0 bases and J dropped 6 bases, with 4 bases sitting between them. In nucleotides, the CDR3 is TGTGCCAGCAGCTTGGATCTCAATGAGCAGTTCTTC. Protein sequence: CASSLDLNEQFF.

The V call is TRBV4-2, the J call TRBJ2-7; no clear D. This CDR3 is 14 amino acids long. Deletions cut 1 base from V and 0 bases from J, with 7 bases between. Per the germline V gene, CDR1 is LGHNA and CDR2 is YNFKEQ. Here the CDR3 DNA reads TGTGCCAGCAGCCAAGCGGGCGACTCCTACGAGCAGTACTTC. Amino acid sequence: CASSQAGDSYEQYF.

The chain recombines TRBV27 with TRBJ2-5, with 8 nucleotides matching TRBD1. Looked up from germline, CDR1 is MNHEY and CDR2 is SMNVEV (reference sequence). After removal of 6 bases from V and 5 bases from J, the junction contained 14 bases not matched to a gene. The CDR3 runs to 16 residues. The CDR3 coding sequence is TGTGCCAGCAGCCCTATGTCCAGGGGGCGAGGGGAGACCCAGTACTTC. Translation gives CASSPMSRGRGETQYF.

This chain links TRBV18 with TRBJ2-1; D may be TRBD1 or TRBD2 (5 bases each). This CDR3 is 14 amino acids long. V was shortened by 5 bases and J by 7 bases, with 15 bases between the two germline ends. CDR1 and CDR2 from the germline V gene are KGHSH and LQKENI. The CDR3 region is CASSSAWWGNEQFF. For the CDR3, the DNA is TGTGCCAGCTCATCGGCTTGGTGGGGGAATGAGCAGTTCTTC.

The chain recombines TRBV15 with TRBJ1-2; D is undetermined. V lost 5 bases, J lost 2 bases, and 15 bases lay in between. The CDR3 is 15 residues long. The V gene's germline CDR1 is LNHNV and CDR2 YYDKDF (reference sequence). The CDR3 DNA sequence: TGTGCCACCAGCGGTCAACGGACGGGAAACTATGGCTACACCTTC. Encoded protein: CATSGQRTGNYGYTF.

The chain couples TRBV28 to TRBJ2-7; 8 nucleotides line up with TRBD2. CDR1 is MDHEN and CDR2 is SYDVKM in the germline V gene. The ends lost 0 bases at V and 0 bases at J; junction bases unmatched: 19. This CDR3 contains 21 residues. The CDR3 reads CASSLCGIGQLAATCSYEQYF. CDR3 DNA sequence: TGTGCCAGCAGTTTATGTGGTATAGGCCAACTAGCGGCCACCTGCTCCTACGAGCAGTACTTC.

J is TRBJ1-5 and V is TRBV28; 9 bases fit TRBD1. Germline lookup yields CDR1 MDHEN and CDR2 SYDVKM. V lost 6 bases and J lost 6; bases outside the gene matches: 12. The CDR3 runs to 16 residues. The CDR3: CASSQRGQGRIQPQHF. CDR3 in DNA: TGTGCCAGCAGCCAGAGGGGACAGGGAAGAATTCAGCCCCAGCATTTT. The entire variable domain, with the rest obtained from reference TRBV28 and TRBJ1-5, is as follows: DVKVTQSSRYLVKRTGEKVFLECVQDMDHENMFWYRQDPGLGLRLIYFSYDVKMKEKGDIPEGYSVSREKKERFSLILESASTNQTSMYLCASSQRGQGRIQPQHFGDGTRLSIL.

This chain links TRBV28 with TRBJ2-7; a possible D gene is TRBD2 (5 bases). Germline CDR1 is MDHEN and CDR2 is SYDVKM. The CDR3 consists of 14 residues. V dropped 5 bases and J dropped 3 bases, with 14 bases sitting between them. The CDR3 region has the DNA TGTGCCAGCAGTACAACGGGAACCCTCTACGAGCAGTACTTC. Translation gives CASSTTGTLYEQYF.

The rearrangement joins TRBV19 to TRBJ2-3; a weak D match, TRBD1 (6 bases). The V end was cut by 6 bases, the J end by 3 bases, with 16 bases between. This CDR3 region has 15 residues. Germline CDR1 is LNHDA and CDR2 is SQIVND (reference sequence). CDR3 DNA: TGTGCCAGTAGGGATACTTACAGGGCAACAGATACGCAGTATTTT. Amino acid sequence: CASRDTYRATDTQYF.